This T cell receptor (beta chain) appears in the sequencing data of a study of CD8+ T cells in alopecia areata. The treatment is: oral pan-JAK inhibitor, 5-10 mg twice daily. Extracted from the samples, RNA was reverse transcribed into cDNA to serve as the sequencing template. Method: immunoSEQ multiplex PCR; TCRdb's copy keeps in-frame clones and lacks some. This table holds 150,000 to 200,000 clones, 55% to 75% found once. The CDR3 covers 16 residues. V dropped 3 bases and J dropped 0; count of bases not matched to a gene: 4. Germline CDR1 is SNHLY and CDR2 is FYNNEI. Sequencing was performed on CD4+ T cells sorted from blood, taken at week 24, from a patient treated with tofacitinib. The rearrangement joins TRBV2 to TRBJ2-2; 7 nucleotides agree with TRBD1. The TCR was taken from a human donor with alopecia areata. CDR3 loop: CASSEAGTANTGELFF. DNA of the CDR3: TGTGCCAGCAGTGAGGCCGGGACAGCGAACACCGGGGAGCTGTTTTTT.